Below, one TCR beta chain is given with its context. Its antigen is unidentified. Trimming shortened V by 3 bases and J by 5 bases, and 16 bases separated the two germline ends. CDR1 and CDR2 from the germline V gene are LGHNA and YSLEER. This CDR3 is 16 amino acids long. The data belong to a study of cytomegalovirus exposure and HLA in healthy donors. General observations from the study: The TCR clusters that emerged in the first cohort tended, a later analysis found, to co-occur in the approximately 130 validation repertoires. It was approximately 160 TCR beta chains that were listed as cytomegalovirus-associated. While the bulk of TCR sequences proved rare, some public TCRs turned up in many donors. A few CMV-associated chains were confirmed in vitro to be specific for CMV antigens.

TCRdb keeps only in-frame clones here, not all; method: immunoSEQ multiplex PCR. The table includes some 170,000 clones, 86% detected once. The sequenced material came from PBMCs. The sequence came from a man aged 18 to 30 in good health and CMV-seropositive. The chain employs TRBV4-3 and TRBJ2-2; D might be TRBD2 (6 bases). CDR3 loop: CASSHTGGPRTGELFF. Here the CDR3 DNA reads TGCGCCAGCAGCCACACCGGGGGACCGCGGACCGGGGAGCTGTTTTTT.